This note documents a single TCR beta chain sequence. Its antigen is still unknown. The record originates from a study of cytomegalovirus exposure and HLA in healthy donors. The germline V gene has CDR1 LNHDA and CDR2 SQIVND (reference sequence). V shed 5 bases and J 3 bases; nucleotides not matched to a gene: 8. The CDR3 contains 15 residues. The assay was immunoSEQ multiplex PCR, and TCRdb's table has in-frame clones only and misses some. The sample has hundreds of thousands of clones; 70% to 90% are singletons. The approximately 120-subject validation cohort, separate from the approximately 670-subject first cohort, included the donors. Overall study findings and caveats: It was about 150 TCR beta chains that were listed as cytomegalovirus-associated. For cytomegalovirus status, the classifier reportedly gave diagnoses with high specificity and sensitivity.

The specimen was PBMCs. This receptor was obtained from a woman aged 18 to 35 in good health and CMV-seronegative. The chain employs TRBV19 and TRBJ2-7; 9 positions match TRBD1. DNA of the CDR3: TGTGCCAGTAGTCCACAGACAGGGGGGTTCTACGAGCAGTACTTC. Amino acids: CASSPQTGGFYEQYF. The whole variable domain, remainder taken from reference TRBV19 and TRBJ2-7, is DGGITQSPKYLFRKEGQNVTLSCEQNLNHDAMYWYRQDPGQGLRLIYYSQIVNDFQKGDIAEGYSVSREKKESFPLTVTSAQKNPTAFYLCASSPQTGGFYEQYFGPGTRLTVT.